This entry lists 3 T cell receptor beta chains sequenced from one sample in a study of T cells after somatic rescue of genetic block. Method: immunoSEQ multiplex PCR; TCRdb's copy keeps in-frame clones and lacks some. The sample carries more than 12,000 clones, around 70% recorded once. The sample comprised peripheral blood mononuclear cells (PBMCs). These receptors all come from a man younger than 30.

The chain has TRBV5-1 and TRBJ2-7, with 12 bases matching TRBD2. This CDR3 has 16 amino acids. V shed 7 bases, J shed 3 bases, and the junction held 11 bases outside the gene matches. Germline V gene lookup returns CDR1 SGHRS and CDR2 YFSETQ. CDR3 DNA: TGCGCCAGCGCCCCTAGCGGGGGGGCTCTTATCTACGAGCAGTACTTC. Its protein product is CASAPSGGALIYEQYF.

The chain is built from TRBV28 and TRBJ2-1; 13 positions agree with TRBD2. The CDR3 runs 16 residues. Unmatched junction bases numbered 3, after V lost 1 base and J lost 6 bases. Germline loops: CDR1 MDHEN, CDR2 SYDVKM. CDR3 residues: CASSLLGLAGSNEQFF. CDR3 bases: TGTGCCAGCAGTTTATTGGGACTAGCGGGATCCAATGAGCAGTTCTTC.

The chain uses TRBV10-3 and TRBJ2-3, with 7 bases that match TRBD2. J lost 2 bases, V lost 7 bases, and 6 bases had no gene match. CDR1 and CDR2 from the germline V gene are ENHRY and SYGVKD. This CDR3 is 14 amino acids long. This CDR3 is CAITRTSDTDTQYF. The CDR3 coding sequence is TGTGCCATCACCAGAACTAGCGACACAGATACGCAGTATTTT.